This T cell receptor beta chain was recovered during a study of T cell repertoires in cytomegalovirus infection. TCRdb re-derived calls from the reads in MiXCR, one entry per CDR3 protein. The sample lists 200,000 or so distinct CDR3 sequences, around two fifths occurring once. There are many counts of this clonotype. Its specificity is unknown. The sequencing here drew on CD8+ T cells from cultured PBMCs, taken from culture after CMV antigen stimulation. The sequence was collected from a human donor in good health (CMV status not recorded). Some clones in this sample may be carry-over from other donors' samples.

CDR3 in amino acids: CASSVQSGTDFSYEQYF. The CDR3 region has the DNA TGTGCCAGCAGCGTGCAATCCGGGACGGACTTTTCCTACGAGCAGTACTTC. The chain employs TRBV5-6 and TRBJ2-7; D possibly matches TRBD1 or TRBD2 (5 bases each). The V gene's germline CDR1 is SGHDT and CDR2 YYEEEE. The ends were cut back, 4 bases at V and 1 base at J, with 21 bases in the middle. The CDR3 has 17 amino acids.